Listed below are T cell receptor beta chains from one sample, sequenced in a study of shared T cell receptors in the human thymus. The table came from immunoSEQ multiplex PCR; TCRdb's copy has only in-frame clones and leaves some out. This sample has roughly 660,000 clones, with 70% to 90% found just once. The sample was also linked to a second study, of human thymus T cells.

The sample was thymocytes. The receptors were sampled from a boy under two years old with a congenital heart defect. CDR3s include the opening cysteine and the closing phenylalanine or tryptophan. Fields, in order: V gene, CDR3 protein.

V gene: TRBV28
CDR3 protein: CASRRLADYPVGQYF

V gene: TRBV14
CDR3 protein: CASSQEDQASYNEQFF

V gene: TRBV7-2
CDR3 protein: CASSLYGRGTEAFF

V gene: TRBV4-2
CDR3 protein: CASSQGDSESSYEQYF

V gene: TRBV30
CDR3 protein: CAWSMSGVGYEQYF

V gene: TRBV5-8
CDR3 protein: CASSHGRRGQYF

V gene: TRBV5-1
CDR3 protein: CASSLGQGGETQYF

V gene: TRBV6-1
CDR3 protein: CASYLAGARQFF

V gene: TRBV6-5
CDR3 protein: CASSSLENTGELFF

V gene: TRBV13
CDR3 protein: CASSLVTYEQYF

V gene: TRBV5-6
CDR3 protein: CASSRTGDFGYTF

V gene: TRBV7-2
CDR3 protein: CASSLRGQGEQYF

V gene: TRBV12-1
CDR3 protein: CASSFAGGTQYF

V gene: TRBV9
CDR3 protein: CASSVSGRNEQFF

V gene: TRBV28
CDR3 protein: CASNTVSYGYTF

V gene: TRBV4-1
CDR3 protein: CASSQDLASGRYEQYF

V gene: TRBV10-3
CDR3 protein: CAISESRETGRSNTIYF

V gene: TRBV7-9
CDR3 protein: CASRSELAGFARNEQFF

V gene: TRBV7-9
CDR3 protein: CASSMTGGGYTF

V gene: TRBV9
CDR3 protein: CASSPRLGNTEAFF

V gene: TRBV30
CDR3 protein: CAWSRPGTSGYNEQFF

V gene: TRBV4-1
CDR3 protein: CASSPQREGPPSTSYEQYF

V gene: TRBV5-4
CDR3 protein: CASSLAGTSGNTDTQYF

V gene: TRBV27
CDR3 protein: CASSPSGKGNEQYF

V gene: TRBV27
CDR3 protein: CASSFSPPGHRFYEQYF

V gene: TRBV27
CDR3 protein: CASKAGVASNEQFF

V gene: TRBV11-2
CDR3 protein: CASSLVGGRLVRPYEQYF

V gene: TRBV7-9
CDR3 protein: CASSLRGGVGTDTQYF

V gene: TRBV30
CDR3 protein: CAWSVRNDRVQNIQYF

V gene: TRBV29-1
CDR3 protein: CSVHDSLDGTYNEQFF

V gene: TRBV27
CDR3 protein: CASSLYRGATYGYTF

V gene: TRBV27
CDR3 protein: CASGPNITEAFF

V gene: TRBV30
CDR3 protein: CAWGTSGSYEQYF

V gene: TRBV30
CDR3 protein: CALRAGPRNEQFF

V gene: TRBV11-2
CDR3 protein: CASSLTAGRRDSNQPQHF

V gene: TRBV27
CDR3 protein: CASSRDNSYEQYF